This TCR beta chain was recorded in a study of cytomegalovirus exposure and HLA in healthy donors. This CDR3 is built from 16 residues. After removal of 2 bases from V and 7 bases from J, the junction contained 8 bases not matched to a gene. CDR1 is MNHEY, CDR2 SVGAGI, per germline. PCR primers comprised 60 Vbeta and 13 Jbeta primers. Repertoires were generated with immunoSEQ multiplex PCR, while TCRdb's copy carries only in-frame clones and drops some. The data show 150,000 to 200,000 clones, 75% to 90% seen once. The material sequenced was PBMCs. The V gene is TRBV6-5, the J gene TRBJ1-1, with 12 bases aligning to TRBD1. The TCR sequence derives from a middle-aged man in good health and CMV-seropositive. CDR3 protein: CASSYGRDRGLGEAFF. The DNA for the CDR3 is TGTGCCAGCAGTTACGGCCGGGACAGGGGGCTTGGTGAAGCTTTCTTT.